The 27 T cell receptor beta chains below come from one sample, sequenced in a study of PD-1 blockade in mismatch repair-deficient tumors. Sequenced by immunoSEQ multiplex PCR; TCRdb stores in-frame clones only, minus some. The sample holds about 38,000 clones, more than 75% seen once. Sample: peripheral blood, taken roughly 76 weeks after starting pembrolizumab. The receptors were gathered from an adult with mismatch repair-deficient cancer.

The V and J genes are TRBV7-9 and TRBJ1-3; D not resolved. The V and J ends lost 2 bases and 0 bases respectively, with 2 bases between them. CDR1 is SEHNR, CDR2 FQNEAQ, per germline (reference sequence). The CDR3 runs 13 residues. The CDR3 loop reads CASSLSSGNTIYF. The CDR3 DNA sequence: TGTGCCAGCAGCTTAAGCTCTGGAAACACCATATATTTT. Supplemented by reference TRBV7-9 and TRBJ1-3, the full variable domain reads DTGVSQNPRHKITKRGQNVTFRCDPISEHNRLYWYRQTLGQGPEFLTYFQNEAQLEKSRLLSDRFSAERPKGSFSTLEIQRTEQGDSAMYLCASSLSSGNTIYFGEGSWLTVV.

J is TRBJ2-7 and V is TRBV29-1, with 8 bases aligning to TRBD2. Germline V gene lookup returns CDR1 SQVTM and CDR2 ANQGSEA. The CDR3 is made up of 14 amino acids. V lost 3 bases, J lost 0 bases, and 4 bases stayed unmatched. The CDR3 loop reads CSVDHSGSSYEQYF. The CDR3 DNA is TGCAGCGTTGACCACAGCGGGAGCTCCTACGAGCAGTACTTC.

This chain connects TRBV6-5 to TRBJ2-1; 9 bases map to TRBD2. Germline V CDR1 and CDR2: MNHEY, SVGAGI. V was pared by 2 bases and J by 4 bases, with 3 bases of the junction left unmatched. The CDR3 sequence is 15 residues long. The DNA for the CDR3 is TGTGCCAGCAGTTACCTAGCGGGAATATACAATGAGCAGTTCTTC. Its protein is CASSYLAGIYNEQFF.

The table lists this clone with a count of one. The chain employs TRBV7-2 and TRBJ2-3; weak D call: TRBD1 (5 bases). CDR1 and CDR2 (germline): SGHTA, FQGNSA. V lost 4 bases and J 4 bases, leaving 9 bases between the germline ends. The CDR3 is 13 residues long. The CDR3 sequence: CASSSTRADTQYF. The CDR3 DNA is TGTGCCAGCAGCTCAACCAGGGCAGATACGCAGTATTTT.

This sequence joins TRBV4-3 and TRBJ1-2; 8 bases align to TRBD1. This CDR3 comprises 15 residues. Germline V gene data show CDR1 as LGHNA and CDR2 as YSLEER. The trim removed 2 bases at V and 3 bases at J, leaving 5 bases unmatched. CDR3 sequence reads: CASSQQLTGDYGYTF. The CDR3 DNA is TGCGCCAGCAGCCAACAACTGACAGGGGACTATGGCTACACCTTC.

CDR3: CASSSRDRTDEQYF. The CDR3 nucleotides read TGTGCCAGCAGCTCCCGGGACAGGACGGACGAGCAGTACTTC. The chain links TRBV11-3 to TRBJ2-7; 8 bases are shared with TRBD1. The CDR3 loop spans 14 amino acids. Trimming took 4 bases from V and 5 from J; bases not matched to a gene: 7. The V gene's germline CDR1 is SGHNT and CDR2 YENEEA.

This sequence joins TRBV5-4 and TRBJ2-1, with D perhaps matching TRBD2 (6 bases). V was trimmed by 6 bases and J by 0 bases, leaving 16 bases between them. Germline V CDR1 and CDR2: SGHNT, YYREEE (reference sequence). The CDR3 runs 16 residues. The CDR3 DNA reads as TGTGCCAGCAAATCTATCGGGACTGCCTCCTACAATGAGCAGTTCTTC. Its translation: CASKSIGTASYNEQFF. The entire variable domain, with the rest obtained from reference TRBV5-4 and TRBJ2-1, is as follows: ETGVTQSPTHLIKTRGQQVTLRCSSQSGHNTVSWYQQALGQGPQFIFQYYREEENGRGNFPPRFSGLQFPNYSSELNVNALELDDSALYLCASKSIGTASYNEQFFGPGTRLTVL.

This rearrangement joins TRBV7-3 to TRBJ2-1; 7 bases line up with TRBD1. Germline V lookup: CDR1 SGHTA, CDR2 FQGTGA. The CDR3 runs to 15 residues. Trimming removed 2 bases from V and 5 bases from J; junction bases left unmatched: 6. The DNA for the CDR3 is TGTGCCAGCAGCTTACGACAGGGTTCCCACAATGAGCAGTTCTTC. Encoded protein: CASSLRQGSHNEQFF.

CDR3 in DNA: TGTGCCAGCAGCTTTAAAGGGACAGGGGGGGAGACCCAGTACTTC. It translates to CASSFKGTGGETQYF. The chain joins TRBV7-6 to TRBJ2-5, with TRBD1 identical over 11 bases. CDR1 SGHVS and CDR2 FNYEAQ come from the germline V gene. The V and J ends lost 3 bases and 5 bases, in that order; junction bases with no gene match: 5. The CDR3 has 15 amino acids. The full variable domain, rest sourced from reference TRBV7-6 and TRBJ2-5, is GAGVSQSPRYKVTKRGQDVALRCDPISGHVSLYWYRQALGQGPEFLTYFNYEAQQDKSGLPNDRFSAERPEGSISTLTIQRTEQRDSAMYRCASSFKGTGGETQYFGPGTRLLVL.

In DNA, the CDR3 is TGTGCCAGCAGTTCTCTCGGCCCCAAGGGGACTGAAGCTTTCTTT. Its translation is CASSSLGPKGTEAFF. The chain combines TRBV27 with TRBJ1-1, with D possibly matching TRBD1 (5 bases). Germline assignment: CDR1 MNHEY and CDR2 SMNVEV (reference sequence). The CDR3 length is 15 residues. The V gene lost 4 bases and the J gene lost 5 bases, with 17 bases spanning the gap.

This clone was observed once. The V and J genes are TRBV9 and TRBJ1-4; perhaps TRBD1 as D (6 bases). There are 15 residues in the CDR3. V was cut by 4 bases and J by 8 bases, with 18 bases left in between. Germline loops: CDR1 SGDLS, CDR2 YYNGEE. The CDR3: CASSPSGTPEEKLFF. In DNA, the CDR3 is TGTGCCAGCAGCCCCTCCGGGACACCCGAAGAAAAACTGTTTTTT.

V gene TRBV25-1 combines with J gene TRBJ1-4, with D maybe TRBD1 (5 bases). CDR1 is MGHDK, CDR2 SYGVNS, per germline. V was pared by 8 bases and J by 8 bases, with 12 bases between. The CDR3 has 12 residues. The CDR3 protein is CASRQGGEKLFF. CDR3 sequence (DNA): TGTGCCAGCCGTCAGGGTGGGGAAAAACTGTTTTTT. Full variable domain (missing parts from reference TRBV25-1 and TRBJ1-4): EADIYQTPRYLVIGTGKKITLECSQTMGHDKMYWYQQDPGMELHLIHYSYGVNSTEKGDLSSESTVSRIRTEHFPLTLESARPSHTSQYLCASRQGGEKLFFGSGTQLSVL.

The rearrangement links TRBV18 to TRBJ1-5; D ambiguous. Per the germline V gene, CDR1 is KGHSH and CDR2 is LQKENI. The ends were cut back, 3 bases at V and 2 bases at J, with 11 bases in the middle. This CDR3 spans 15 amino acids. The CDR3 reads CASSPVDGRNQPQHF. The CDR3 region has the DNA TGTGCCAGCTCACCTGTGGACGGCCGCAATCAGCCCCAGCATTTT.

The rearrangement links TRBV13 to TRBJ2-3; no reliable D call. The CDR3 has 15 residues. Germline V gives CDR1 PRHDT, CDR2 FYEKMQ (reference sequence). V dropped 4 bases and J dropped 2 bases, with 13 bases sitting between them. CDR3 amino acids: CASSSPSGNTDTQYF. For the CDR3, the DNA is TGTGCCAGCAGCTCCCCTTCTGGGAACACAGATACGCAGTATTTT.

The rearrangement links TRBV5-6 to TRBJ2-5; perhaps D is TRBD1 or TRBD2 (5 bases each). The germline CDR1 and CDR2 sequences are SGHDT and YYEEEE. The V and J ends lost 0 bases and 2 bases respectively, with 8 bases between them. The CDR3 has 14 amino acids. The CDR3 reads CASSLGGLQETQYF. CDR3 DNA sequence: TGTGCCAGCAGCTTGGGGGGGTTACAAGAGACCCAGTACTTC.

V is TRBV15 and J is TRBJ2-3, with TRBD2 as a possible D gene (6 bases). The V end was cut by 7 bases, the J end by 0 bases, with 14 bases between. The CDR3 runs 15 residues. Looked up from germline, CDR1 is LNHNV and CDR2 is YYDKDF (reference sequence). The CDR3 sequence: CATTSDYSSTDTQYF. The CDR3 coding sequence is TGTGCCACCACTTCGGACTACTCTAGCACAGATACGCAGTATTTT.

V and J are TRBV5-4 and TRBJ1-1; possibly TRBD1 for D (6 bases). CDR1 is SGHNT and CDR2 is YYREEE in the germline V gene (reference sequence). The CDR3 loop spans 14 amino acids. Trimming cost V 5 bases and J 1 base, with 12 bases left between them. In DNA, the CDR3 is TGTGCCAGCAGACGTCAGGGGTGGAACACTGAAGCTTTCTTT. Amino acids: CASRRQGWNTEAFF. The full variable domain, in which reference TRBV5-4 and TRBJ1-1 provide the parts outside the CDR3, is ETGVTQSPTHLIKTRGQQVTLRCSSQSGHNTVSWYQQALGQGPQFIFQYYREEENGRGNFPPRFSGLQFPNYSSELNVNALELDDSALYLCASRRQGWNTEAFFGQGTRLTVV.

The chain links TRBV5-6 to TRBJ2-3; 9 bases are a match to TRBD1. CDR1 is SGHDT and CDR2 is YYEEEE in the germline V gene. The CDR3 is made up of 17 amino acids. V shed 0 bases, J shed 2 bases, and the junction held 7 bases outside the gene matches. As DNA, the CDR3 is TGTGCCAGCAGCTTGGAAAAGGACAGGGGAATCACAGATACGCAGTATTTT. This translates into CASSLEKDRGITDTQYF.

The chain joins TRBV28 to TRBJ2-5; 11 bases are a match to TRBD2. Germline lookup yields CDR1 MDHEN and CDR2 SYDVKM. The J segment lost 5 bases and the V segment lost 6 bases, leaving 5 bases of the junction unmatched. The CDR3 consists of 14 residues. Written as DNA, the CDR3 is TGTGCCAGCAGCTTTAGCGGGAGGGGTGAGACCCAGTACTTC. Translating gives CASSFSGRGETQYF. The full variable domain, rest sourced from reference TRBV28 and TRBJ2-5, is DVKVTQSSRYLVKRTGEKVFLECVQDMDHENMFWYRQDPGLGLRLIYFSYDVKMKEKGDIPEGYSVSREKKERFSLILESASTNQTSMYLCASSFSGRGETQYFGPGTRLLVL.

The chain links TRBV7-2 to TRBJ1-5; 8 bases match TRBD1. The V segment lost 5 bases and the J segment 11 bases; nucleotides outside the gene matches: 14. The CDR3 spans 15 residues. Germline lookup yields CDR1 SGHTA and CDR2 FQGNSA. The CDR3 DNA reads TGTGCCAGCAGCCCGGGACAGGTGTCTCAGACGGCCCAGCATTTT. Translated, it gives CASSPGQVSQTAQHF.

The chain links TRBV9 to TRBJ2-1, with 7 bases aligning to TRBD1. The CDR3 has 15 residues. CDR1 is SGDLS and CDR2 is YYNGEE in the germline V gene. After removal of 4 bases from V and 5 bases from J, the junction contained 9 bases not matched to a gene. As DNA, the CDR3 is TGTGCCAGCAGCCCCGCCCCCGGGACAGACAATGAGCAGTTCTTC. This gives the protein CASSPAPGTDNEQFF.

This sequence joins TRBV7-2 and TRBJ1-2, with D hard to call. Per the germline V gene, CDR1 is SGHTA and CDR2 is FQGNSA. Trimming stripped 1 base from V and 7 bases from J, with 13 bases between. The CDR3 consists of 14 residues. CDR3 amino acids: CASSLDTDRSGYTF. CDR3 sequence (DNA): TGTGCCAGCAGCTTAGATACGGATAGGAGTGGCTACACCTTC. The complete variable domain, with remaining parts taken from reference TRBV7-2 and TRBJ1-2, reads GAGVSQSPSNKVTEKGKDVELRCDPISGHTALYWYRQSLGQGLEFLIYFQGNSAPDKSGLPSDRFSAERTGGSVSTLTIQRTQQEDSAVYLCASSLDTDRSGYTFGSGTRLTVV.

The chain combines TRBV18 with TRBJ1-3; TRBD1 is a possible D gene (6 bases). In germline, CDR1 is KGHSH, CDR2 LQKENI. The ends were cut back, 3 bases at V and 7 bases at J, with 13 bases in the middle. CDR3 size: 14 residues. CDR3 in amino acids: CASSPLQGTNTIYF. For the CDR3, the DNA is TGTGCCAGCTCACCTTTACAGGGAACGAACACCATATATTTT.

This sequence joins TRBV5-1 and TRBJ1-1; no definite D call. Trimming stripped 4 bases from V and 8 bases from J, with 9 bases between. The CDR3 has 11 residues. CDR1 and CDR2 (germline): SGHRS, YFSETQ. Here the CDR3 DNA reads TGCGCCAGCAGCGCGCAAGGGGAAGCTTTCTTT. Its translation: CASSAQGEAFF.

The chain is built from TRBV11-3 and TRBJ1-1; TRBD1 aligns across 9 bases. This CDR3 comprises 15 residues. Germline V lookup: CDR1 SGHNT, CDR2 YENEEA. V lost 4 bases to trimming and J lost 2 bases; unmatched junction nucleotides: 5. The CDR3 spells CASSSGTGINTEAFF. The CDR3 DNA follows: TGTGCCAGCAGCTCCGGGACAGGGATCAACACTGAAGCTTTCTTT.

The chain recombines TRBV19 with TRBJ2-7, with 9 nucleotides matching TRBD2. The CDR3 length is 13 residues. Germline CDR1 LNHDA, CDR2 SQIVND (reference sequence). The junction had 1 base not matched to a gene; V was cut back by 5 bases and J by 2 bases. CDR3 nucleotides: TGTGCCAGTAGTCTAGCGGGGACCTACGAGCAGTACTTC. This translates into CASSLAGTYEQYF.

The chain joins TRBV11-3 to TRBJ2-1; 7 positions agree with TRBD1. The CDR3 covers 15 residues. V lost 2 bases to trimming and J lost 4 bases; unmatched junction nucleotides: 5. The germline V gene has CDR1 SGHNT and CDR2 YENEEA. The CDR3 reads CASSLRGGSYNEQFF. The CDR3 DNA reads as TGTGCCAGCAGCTTAAGAGGGGGCTCGTACAATGAGCAGTTCTTC.